The T cell receptor beta chain described here comes from a study of blood T cell repertoires in COVID-19. Turning to the study itself: The cDNA or gDNA used as material had been derived from T cells, B-cell-depleted T cells, or PBMCs.

In the source study's methods: The assay estimated nucleated cells by amplifying reference gene primers. The data were produced by immunoSEQ multiplex PCR, yet TCRdb's version contains in-frame clones alone and is incomplete. V and J calls and clone size are given by that table; D and trimming were obtained from the DNA. The sample holds a few hundred thousand clones, around 85% seen once. There are 17 residues in the CDR3. V lost 0 bases and J lost 4; bases outside the gene matches: 4. From germline, CDR1 is MNHEY and CDR2 SMNVEV (reference sequence). V is TRBV27 and J is TRBJ2-7; 15 bases agree with TRBD2. Material: peripheral blood. The sequence derives from a woman between 18 and 29 years old with acute or convalescent COVID-19. The CDR3 DNA follows: TGTGCCAGCAGTTTATCTGGACTAGCGGGAGGGTTGTACGAGCAGTACTTC. Translated, it gives CASSLSGLAGGLYEQYF.